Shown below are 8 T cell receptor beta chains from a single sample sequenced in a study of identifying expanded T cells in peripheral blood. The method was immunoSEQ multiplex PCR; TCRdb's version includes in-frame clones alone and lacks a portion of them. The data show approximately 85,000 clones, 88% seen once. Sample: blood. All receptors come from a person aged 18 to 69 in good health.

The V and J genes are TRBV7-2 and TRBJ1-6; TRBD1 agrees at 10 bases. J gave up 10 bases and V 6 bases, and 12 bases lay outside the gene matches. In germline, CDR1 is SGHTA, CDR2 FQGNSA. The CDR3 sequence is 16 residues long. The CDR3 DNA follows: TGTGCCAGCAGTCCCGGGACAGGGGAGTGGAGATCACCCCTCCACTTT. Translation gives CASSPGTGEWRSPLHF. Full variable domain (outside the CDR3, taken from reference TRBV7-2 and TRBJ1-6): GAGVSQSPSNKVTEKGKDVELRCDPISGHTALYWYRQSLGQGLEFLIYFQGNSAPDKSGLPSDRFSAERTGGSVSTLTIQRTQQEDSAVYLCASSPGTGEWRSPLHFGNGTRLTVT.

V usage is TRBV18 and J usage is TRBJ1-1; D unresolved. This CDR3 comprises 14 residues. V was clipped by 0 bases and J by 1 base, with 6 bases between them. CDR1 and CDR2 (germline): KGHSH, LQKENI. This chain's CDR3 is CASSPPAGNTEAFF. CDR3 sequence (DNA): TGTGCCAGCTCACCACCGGCGGGGAACACTGAAGCTTTCTTT. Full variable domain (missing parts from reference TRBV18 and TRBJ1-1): NAGVMQNPRHLVRRRGQEARLRCSPMKGHSHVYWYRQLPEEGLKFMVYLQKENIIDESGMPKERFSAEFPKEGPSILRIQQVVRGDSAAYFCASSPPAGNTEAFFGQGTRLTVV.

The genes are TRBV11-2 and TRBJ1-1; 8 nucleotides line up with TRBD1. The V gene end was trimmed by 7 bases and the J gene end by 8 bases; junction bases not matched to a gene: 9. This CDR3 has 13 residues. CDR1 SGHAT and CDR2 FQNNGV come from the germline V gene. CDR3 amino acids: CASTLNRGAEAFF. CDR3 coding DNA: TGTGCCAGCACCCTTAACAGGGGGGCGGAAGCTTTCTTT.

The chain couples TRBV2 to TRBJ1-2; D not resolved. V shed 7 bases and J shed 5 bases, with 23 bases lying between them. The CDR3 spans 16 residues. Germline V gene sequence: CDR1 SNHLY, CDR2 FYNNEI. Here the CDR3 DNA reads TGTGCCAGCACTTTTTTCGAGGGCCCGCAAACTTATGGCTACACCTTC. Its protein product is CASTFFEGPQTYGYTF.

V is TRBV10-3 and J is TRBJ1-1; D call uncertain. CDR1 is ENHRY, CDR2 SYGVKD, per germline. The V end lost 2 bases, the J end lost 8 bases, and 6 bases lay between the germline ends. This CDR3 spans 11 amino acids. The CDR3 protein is CAISEGREAFF. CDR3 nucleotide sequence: TGTGCCATCAGTGAGGGCAGAGAAGCTTTCTTT.

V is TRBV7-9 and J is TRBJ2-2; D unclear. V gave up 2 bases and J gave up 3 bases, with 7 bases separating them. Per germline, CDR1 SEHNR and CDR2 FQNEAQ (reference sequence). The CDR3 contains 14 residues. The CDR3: CASSLHPDTGELFF. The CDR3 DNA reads TGTGCCAGCAGCTTACATCCGGACACCGGGGAGCTGTTTTTT.

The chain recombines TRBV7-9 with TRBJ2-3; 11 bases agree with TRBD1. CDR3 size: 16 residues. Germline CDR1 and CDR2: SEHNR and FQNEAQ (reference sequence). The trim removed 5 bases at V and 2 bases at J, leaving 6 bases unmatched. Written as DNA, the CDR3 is TGTGCCAGCAGCCCTCGGACAGGGGGCGTCACAGATACGCAGTATTTT. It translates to CASSPRTGGVTDTQYF. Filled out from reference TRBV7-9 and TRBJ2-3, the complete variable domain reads DTGVSQNPRHKITKRGQNVTFRCDPISEHNRLYWYRQTLGQGPEFLTYFQNEAQLEKSRLLSDRFSAERPKGSFSTLEIQRTEQGDSAMYLCASSPRTGGVTDTQYFGPGTRLTVL.

The CDR3 protein is CASSYLSGETQYF. As DNA, the CDR3 is TGTGCCAGCAGCTATCTGTCAGGGGAGACCCAGTACTTC. The rearrangement uses TRBV7-9 and TRBJ2-5, with D possibly being TRBD1 (5 bases). The CDR3 length is 13 residues. Germline CDR1 reads SEHNR; CDR2 reads FQNEAQ (reference sequence). V shed 4 bases and J shed 5 bases, with 11 bases lying between them.